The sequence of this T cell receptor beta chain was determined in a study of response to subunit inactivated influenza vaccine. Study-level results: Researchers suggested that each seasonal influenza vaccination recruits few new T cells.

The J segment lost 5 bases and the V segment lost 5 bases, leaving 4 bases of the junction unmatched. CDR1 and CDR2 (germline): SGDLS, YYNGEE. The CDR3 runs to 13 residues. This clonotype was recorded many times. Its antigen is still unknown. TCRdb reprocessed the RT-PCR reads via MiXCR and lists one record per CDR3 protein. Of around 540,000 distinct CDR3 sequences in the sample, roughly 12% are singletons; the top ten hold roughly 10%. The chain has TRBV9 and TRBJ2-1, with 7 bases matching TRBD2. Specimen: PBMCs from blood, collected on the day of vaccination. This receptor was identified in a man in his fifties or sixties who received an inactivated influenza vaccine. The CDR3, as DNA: TGTGCCAGCAGTGCCGGGACTAACAATGAGCAGTTCTTC. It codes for CASSAGTNNEQFF.